The 3 T cell receptor beta chains below were found in one sample sequenced in a study of blood T cells in healthy people across ages. Primers used in a second PCR of about 7 to 11 cycles were a sample-barcoded 5' primer and a J-beta primer mix. Each CDR3 protein gets one entry after TCRdb re-called the 5' RACE reads with MiXCR. Here the sample spans about 1.4 million distinct CDR3 sequences, 59% being singletons. The sample was blood. The receptors stem from a man younger than 30 in good health.

V usage is TRBV1 and J usage is TRBJ2-1. TRBV1 is tagged as a pseudogene. There are 11 residues in the CDR3. The CDR3 DNA is TGCACCAGCAGCTTTTACAATGAGCAGTTCTTC. Its translation: CTSSFYNEQFF.

This clonotype appeared a few times. The chain is built from TRBV20-1 and TRBJ2-3, with 10 positions matching TRBD2. Trimming at V came to 0 bases and at J to 4 bases, leaving 10 bases not matched to a gene. The CDR3 is made up of 17 amino acids. CDR1 is DFQATT and CDR2 is SNEGSKA in the germline V gene (reference sequence). The CDR3 DNA reads TGCAGTGCTAGAGATCGGGAACTAGCGGGGAGGGCAGATACGCAGTATTTT. It encodes CSARDRELAGRADTQYF.

The V gene is TRBV24-1, the J gene TRBJ2-1; D uncertain. Germline CDR1 is KGHDR and CDR2 is SFDVKD. The CDR3 extends over 16 amino acids. V dropped 2 bases and J dropped 12 bases, with 22 bases sitting between them. The chain's CDR3 is CATSDSKEDFTDTQFF. CDR3 nucleotide sequence: TGTGCCACCAGTGATTCGAAAGAAGACTTTACAGATACGCAGTTCTTC.